The present T cell receptor beta chain was sequenced within a study of T-cell reconstitution after alpha-beta-depleted transplantation in children (dated by TCRdb to about 2016). Context from the whole study: The study quantitatively tracked T-cell immune reconstitution after TCRalphabeta/CD19-depleted allogeneic hematopoietic cell transplantation in children using TCR repertoire profiling. General findings and caveats noted by the study authors: In some patients, high TCRbeta diversity at day 60 was attributed to recipient T cells and intrathymic progenitors that had survived conditioning. Over subsequent months, a decline in hyperexpanded clone frequencies was noted, and after one year, T-cell counts and TCRbeta diversity were mostly ascribed to newly produced T cells. About two months after transplant, the apparently early recovery of alphabetaT-cell counts reportedly depended on just several hundred clones that had expanded rapidly and came from non-depleted graft cells.

The CDR3 goes from the cysteine to the phenylalanine over 15 residues. This entry keeps only the CDR3 DNA: 45 bases, framed from base 1. Looking up the germline V gene yields CDR1 SGHRS and CDR2 YFSETQ. Trimming takes 0 bases from V and 0 bases from J, and the germline ends sit 8 bases apart. In the paper's terms, the treatment or condition label means: allogeneic hematopoietic cell transplantation with graft depleted of TCRalphabeta T cells and CD19 B cells. The transplant recipients were children given TCRalphabeta/CD19-depleted allogeneic hematopoietic cell grafts. The method behind the library was PCR. For sequencing, an Illumina HiSeq 2500 was employed. To normalize quantification of the TCRbeta repertoire, the TCR libraries were built with molecular barcoding that relied on unique molecular identifiers. TCRdb itself trimmed the public reads at Q25 with fastp, ran MiXCR and retained productive beta chains. Every distinct CDR3 protein forms one entry, paired with its most common genes and DNA. Recorded for this sample are under 450,000 distinct CDR3 sequences; about a sixth of them occurred a single time. In total, the top ten clones hold approximately 28% of the sample.

This clonotype was found a few times. The target of this receptor is not known. Base quality data are lacking; no much larger clone is found one base away. The material was PBMCs, mostly from graft donor cells, obtained 360 days after TCRalphabeta/CD19-depleted stem cell transplant. The sequence came from a boy in the first two years of life who had a stem cell transplant for Wiskott-Aldrich syndrome, so the T cells may come from the graft donor. The receptor chain draws on TRBV5-1 and TRBJ2-3; the D call is tentative, TRBD1 or TRBD2, as each matches 5 bases. This receptor carries the CDR3 CASSLAGHSTDTQYF. The DNA reads as follows: TGCGCCAGCAGCTTGGCGGGGCATAGCACAGATACGCAGTATTTT. Where the CDR3 stops, the reference TRBV5-1 and TRBJ2-3 genes take over; the full variable domain is KAGVTQTPRYLIKTRGQQVTLSCSPISGHRSVSWYQQTPGQGLQFLFEYFSETQRNKGNFPGRFSGRQFSNSRSEMNVSTLELGDSALYLCASSLAGHSTDTQYFGPGTRLTVL.